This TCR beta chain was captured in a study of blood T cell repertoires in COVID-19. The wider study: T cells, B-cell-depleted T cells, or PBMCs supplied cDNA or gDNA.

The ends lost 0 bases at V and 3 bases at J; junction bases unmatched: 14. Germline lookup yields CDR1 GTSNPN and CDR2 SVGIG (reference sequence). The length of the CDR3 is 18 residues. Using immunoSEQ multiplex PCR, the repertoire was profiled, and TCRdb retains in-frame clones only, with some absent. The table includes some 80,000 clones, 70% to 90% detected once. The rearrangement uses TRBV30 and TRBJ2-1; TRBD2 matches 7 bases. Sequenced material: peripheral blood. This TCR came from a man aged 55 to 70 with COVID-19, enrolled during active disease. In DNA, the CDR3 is TGTGCCTGGAGTGTACACCGCCCCTGGGACTACCTCTACAATGAGCAGTTCTTC. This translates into CAWSVHRPWDYLYNEQFF.